Presented here are 25 T cell receptor beta chains from one specimen sequenced in a study of identical twins. TCRdb re-called the 5' RACE reads with MiXCR, one entry per CDR3 protein. The sample lists about 450,000 distinct CDR3 sequences, around 18% occurring once. Material for sequencing was naive T cells sorted from blood. The receptors shown here come from a man aged 50 or older in good health.

V usage is TRBV20-1 and J usage is TRBJ2-7; no clear D. Trimming cost V 1 base and J 1 base, with 20 bases left between them. CDR1 and CDR2 from the germline V gene are DFQATT and SNEGSKA (reference sequence). The CDR3 runs 17 residues. The CDR3 sequence is CSARVASQPPLSYEQYF. CDR3 in DNA: TGCAGTGCTAGAGTGGCTAGTCAGCCCCCTCTTTCCTACGAGCAGTACTTC.

This clonotype was observed a handful of times. The chain has TRBV4-3 and TRBJ2-1, with TRBD2 as a possible D gene (5 bases). Per germline, CDR1 LGHNA and CDR2 YSLEER. V lost 0 bases and J lost 4, with 13 bases in between. The CDR3 totals 16 residues. The CDR3 reads CASSQDYPGGYNEQFF. As DNA, the CDR3 is TGCGCCAGCAGCCAAGACTACCCGGGCGGGTACAATGAGCAGTTCTTC.

In this sample, this clonotype turned up many times. The J gene is TRBJ2-1, the V gene TRBV10-3; a possible D gene is TRBD1 (5 bases). The CDR3 spans 16 residues. Germline CDR1 is ENHRY and CDR2 is SYGVKD. V lost 3 bases and J 0 bases, leaving 12 bases between the germline ends. The CDR3 nucleotides read TGTGCCATCAGTGACTTGGACACGAGCTCCTACAATGAGCAGTTCTTC. Amino acids: CAISDLDTSSYNEQFF.

This clonotype was counted at least ten times. The chain carries TRBV2 and TRBJ1-1, with 7 positions matching TRBD1. V lost 10 bases to trimming and J lost 0 bases; unmatched junction nucleotides: 5. CDR1 SNHLY and CDR2 FYNNEI come from the germline V gene. The CDR3 has 13 residues. The CDR3 DNA reads TGTGCCACCGTGGACAGGTTGAACACTGAAGCTTTCTTT. Encoded protein: CATVDRLNTEAFF.

The J gene is TRBJ1-6, the V gene TRBV18, with D uncertain. The CDR3 is 14 amino acids. Per germline, CDR1 KGHSH and CDR2 LQKENI. V was cut by 5 bases and J by 4 bases, with 9 bases left in between. Here the CDR3 DNA reads TGTGCCAGCTCAGAGCAAGGTTATAATTCACCCCTCCACTTT. It is translated as CASSEQGYNSPLHF.

The chain combines TRBV12-3 or TRBV12-4 with TRBJ1-4; D remains ambiguous. The V end was cut by 5 bases, the J end by 6 bases, with 10 bases between. The CDR3 is 13 residues long. The CDR3 region is CASSQRKDEKLFF. The CDR3 nucleotides are TGTGCCAGCAGTCAAAGGAAGGATGAAAAACTGTTTTTT.

The chain joins TRBV7-9 to TRBJ1-1, with no clear D. This CDR3 region has 11 residues. Germline V CDR1 and CDR2: SEHNR, FQNEAQ (reference sequence). The CDR3 nucleotides are TGTGCATGGTCGGGCGGCACTGAAGCTTTCTTT. It translates to CAWSGGTEAFF.

The V and J genes are TRBV9 and TRBJ2-3; 7 nucleotides align to TRBD2. The CDR3 spans 16 residues. V lost 0 bases and J lost 4; bases outside the gene matches: 8. Germline loops: CDR1 SGDLS, CDR2 YYNGEE. CDR3 DNA: TGTGCCAGCAGCGTAGGTAGCAGCGGGAACGCAGATACGCAGTATTTT. Encoded protein: CASSVGSSGNADTQYF.

This clonotype was counted between two and nine times. This chain links TRBV4-2 with TRBJ1-3; D is perhaps TRBD1 (5 bases). V was clipped by 0 bases and J by 0 bases, with 9 bases between them. The CDR3 is 16 amino acids. Germline CDR1 LGHNA, CDR2 YNFKEQ. The CDR3 loop reads CASSQDQGLSGNTIYF. The CDR3, as DNA: TGTGCCAGCAGCCAAGATCAGGGTCTCTCTGGAAACACCATATATTTT.

This clonotype appeared once. For the CDR3, the DNA is TGCGCCAGCAGCTTAGACGAAAGGGGTGAAGCTTTCTTT. Protein: CASSLDERGEAFF. The chain combines TRBV5-1 with TRBJ1-1; weak D call: TRBD1 (5 bases). V lost 2 bases, J lost 7 bases, and 12 bases lay in between. The CDR3 runs to 13 residues. Germline loops: CDR1 SGHRS, CDR2 YFSETQ.

This clonotype was counted a few times. V and J are TRBV29-1 and TRBJ1-1; D unresolved. The CDR3 is 13 amino acids. V gave up 7 bases and J gave up 4 bases, with 16 bases separating them. Germline V CDR1 and CDR2: SQVTM, ANQGSEA. CDR3 residues: CSAGPVVSTEAFF. In DNA, the CDR3 is TGCAGCGCTGGTCCAGTTGTAAGCACTGAAGCTTTCTTT.

This clonotype appeared many times. The chain couples TRBV6-2 or TRBV6-3 to TRBJ2-1; 9 positions match TRBD2. Germline V gene data show CDR1 as MNHEY and CDR2 as SVGEGT. V shed 5 bases, J shed 10 bases, and the junction held 15 bases outside the gene matches. The CDR3 runs to 16 residues. DNA of the CDR3: TGTGCCAGCAGTCCCCCGTCGGGTAGCGGGGGCAGGGAGCAGTTCTTC. Translated, it gives CASSPPSGSGGREQFF.

The chain joins TRBV11-1 to TRBJ2-1, with 9 bases lining up with TRBD2. Germline-derived CDR1 and CDR2 are SGHAT and FQDESV (reference sequence). Germline trimming cut 5 bases from V and 4 bases from J; bases unmatched to any gene: 24. This CDR3 spans 21 amino acids. The CDR3: CASSPPPRRTPGLADYNEQFF. Written as DNA, the CDR3 is TGTGCCAGCAGCCCTCCCCCTAGGAGAACACCGGGACTAGCAGATTACAATGAGCAGTTCTTC. Supplemented by reference TRBV11-1 and TRBJ2-1, the full variable domain reads EAEVAQSPRYKITEKSQAVAFWCDPISGHATLYWYRQILGQGPELLVQFQDESVVDDSQLPKDRFSAERLKGVDSTLKIQPAELGDSAMYLCASSPPPRRTPGLADYNEQFFGPGTRLTVL.

The chain combines TRBV11-2 with TRBJ2-3; 8 bases map to TRBD1. Trimming cost V 1 base and J 5 bases; bases outside gene matches: 14. CDR3 length: 18 amino acids. Germline CDR1 and CDR2: SGHAT and FQNNGV. CDR3 protein: CASSLVPPTTGARDTQYF. The CDR3 DNA reads TGTGCCAGCAGCTTAGTTCCTCCGACGACAGGGGCAAGAGATACGCAGTATTTT.

The gene calls are TRBV7-9 and TRBJ2-3, with 8 bases aligning to TRBD2. J was trimmed by 3 bases and V by 4 bases; bases with no gene match: 12. The CDR3 totals 17 residues. The germline gives CDR1 SEHNR, CDR2 FQNEAQ (reference sequence). CDR3 bases: TGTGCCAGCAGCTCTTACTCCCCCGGGAGGGTAACAGATACGCAGTATTTT. Residues: CASSSYSPGRVTDTQYF.

This clonotype was observed a handful of times. This CDR3 is CSAIKRGYNEQFF. As DNA, the CDR3 is TGCAGTGCTATAAAACGGGGCTACAATGAGCAGTTCTTC. The rearrangement links TRBV20-1 to TRBJ2-1; perhaps TRBD2 as D (5 bases). V was cut by 4 bases and J by 3 bases, with 10 bases left in between. The CDR3 spans 13 residues. Germline values: CDR1 DFQATT, CDR2 SNEGSKA (reference sequence).

At least ten counts were recorded for this clonotype. The CDR3 bases are TGTGCCAGCAGCGCCGGGACTAGCGGGAATATTCTACCCAACACAGATACGCAGTATTTT. Protein product: CASSAGTSGNILPNTDTQYF. The rearrangement links TRBV28 to TRBJ2-3; 13 positions agree with TRBD2. Unmatched junction bases numbered 17, after V lost 6 bases and J lost 2 bases. This CDR3 has 20 amino acids. Germline CDR1 MDHEN, CDR2 SYDVKM.

This clonotype was seen many times. The V call is TRBV7-3, the J call TRBJ2-1; 16 positions agree with TRBD2. Germline CDR1 is SGHTA and CDR2 is FQGTGA. This CDR3 is 19 amino acids long. The V segment lost 1 base and the J segment 4 bases; nucleotides outside the gene matches: 7. Here the CDR3 reads CASSLKGLAGGVGYNEQFF. The CDR3 nucleotides read TGTGCCAGCAGCTTAAAGGGACTAGCGGGAGGGGTAGGTTACAATGAGCAGTTCTTC.

In its sample, this clonotype was seen a few times. The chain carries TRBV5-1 and TRBJ2-7, with TRBD1 identical over 8 bases. From germline, CDR1 is SGHRS and CDR2 YFSETQ. The CDR3 loop spans 14 amino acids. V shed 4 bases, J shed 5 bases, and the junction held 8 bases outside the gene matches. The CDR3 sequence: CASSHDDRGNEQYF. The CDR3 bases are TGCGCCAGCAGCCACGACGACAGGGGAAACGAGCAGTACTTC. The variable domain in full, completed from reference TRBV5-1 and TRBJ2-7, reads KAGVTQTPRYLIKTRGQQVTLSCSPISGHRSVSWYQQTPGQGLQFLFEYFSETQRNKGNFPGRFSGRQFSNSRSEMNVSTLELGDSALYLCASSHDDRGNEQYFGPGTRLTVT.

The table lists this clonotype with many counts. The chain employs TRBV4-2 and TRBJ2-1; perhaps TRBD1 as D (5 bases). The germline V gene has CDR1 LGHNA and CDR2 YNFKEQ. Trimming took 1 base from V and 6 from J, leaving 7 bases between them. This CDR3 comprises 13 residues. CDR3 sequence: CASSQAGSNEQFF. In nucleotides, the CDR3 is TGTGCCAGCAGCCAAGCAGGGTCCAATGAGCAGTTCTTC.

This clonotype was counted ten times or more. The rearrangement uses TRBV5-1 and TRBJ2-7; 8 nucleotides line up with TRBD1. There are 14 residues in the CDR3. Germline V lookup: CDR1 SGHRS, CDR2 YFSETQ. The junction had 6 bases not matched to a gene; V was cut back by 1 base and J by 6 bases. The chain's CDR3 is CASSLIRGPSEQYF. CDR3 in DNA: TGCGCCAGCAGCTTGATCAGGGGGCCTTCCGAGCAGTACTTC.

The J gene is TRBJ2-3, the V gene TRBV4-2; 10 bases match TRBD1. Trimming removed 1 base from V and 4 bases from J; junction bases left unmatched: 8. The germline V gene has CDR1 LGHNA and CDR2 YNFKEQ. The CDR3 runs to 17 residues. The CDR3 loop is CASSQAPGQGTADTQYF. As DNA, the CDR3 is TGTGCCAGCAGCCAAGCCCCGGGACAGGGGACGGCAGATACGCAGTATTTT.

The V gene is TRBV28, the J gene TRBJ2-7; TRBD1 aligns across 11 bases. CDR1 MDHEN and CDR2 SYDVKM come from the germline V gene. This CDR3 has 14 amino acids. With V trimmed by 10 bases and J by 6 bases, 11 bases remained unmatched. CDR3 sequence (DNA): TGTGCCACCACGGGGGGGGACAGGGGGTTCGAGCAGTACTTC. Translated, it gives CATTGGDRGFEQYF.

The V and J genes are TRBV27 and TRBJ2-3, with a possible D match to TRBD2 (7 bases). CDR3 length: 15 amino acids. Germline assignment: CDR1 MNHEY and CDR2 SMNVEV (reference sequence). V was shortened by 6 bases and J by 4 bases, with 17 bases between the two germline ends. The CDR3: CASRPWGGPADTQYF. CDR3 DNA: TGTGCCAGCAGGCCGTGGGGGGGCCCCGCAGATACGCAGTATTTT.

This clonotype came up a few times. V usage is TRBV20-1 and J usage is TRBJ2-3, with 7 nucleotides matching TRBD1. This CDR3 region has 14 residues. Trimming at V came to 2 bases and at J to 4 bases, leaving 6 bases not matched to a gene. CDR1 and CDR2 (germline): DFQATT, SNEGSKA (reference sequence). The DNA of the CDR3 is TGCAGTGCTAGAAGACAGGGATCTGCAGATACGCAGTATTTT. Residues: CSARRQGSADTQYF.